This is a list of T cell receptor beta chains from one sample in a study of OX40 agonist ivuxolimab in advanced cancers. TCRdb keeps only in-frame clones here, not all; method: immunoSEQ multiplex PCR. The table records fewer than 85,000 clones, roughly nine tenths of them present only once. The sequences come from CD4+ or CD8+ T cells sorted from blood, collected in a trial of the OX40 agonist ivuxolimab. The receptors come from an adult with an advanced solid tumor such as melanoma, head and neck, liver or kidney cancer. The CDR3 runs from the conserved cysteine through the conserved F or W. A D gene is named only where the DNA matches it firmly. The size field is filled for only some rows; it gives once, few, many or a size class.

NA	NA	TRBV19	TRBJ2-5	CASGVTFEETQYF	TGTGCCAGTGGGGTGACTTTTGAGGAGACCCAGTACTTC
NA	TRBD1	TRBV2	TRBJ1-2	CASSPTGGSGGGYTF	TGTGCCAGCAGTCCTACAGGGGGATCAGGGGGTGGCTACACCTTC
NA	NA	TRBV7-2	TRBJ2-7	CASSLAEGYEQYF	TGTGCCAGCAGCTTAGCGGAGGGGTACGAGCAGTACTTC
NA	TRBD1	TRBV29-1	TRBJ2-5	CSADRGSETQYF	TGCAGCGCCGACAGGGGATCGGAGACCCAGTACTTC
NA	TRBD1	TRBV10-1	TRBJ2-7	CASSEWAGTGYEQYF	TGCGCCAGCAGTGAGTGGGCCGGGACAGGGTACGAGCAGTACTTC
NA	NA	TRBV18	TRBJ2-3	CASALSASTDTQYF	TGTGCCAGCGCCTTATCGGCTAGCACAGATACGCAGTATTTT
NA	NA	TRBV19	TRBJ2-2	CASSIDRVGELFF	TGTGCCAGTAGTATAGATCGGGTCGGGGAGCTGTTTTTT
NA	NA	TRBV5-1	TRBJ2-3	CASSFGQTTDTQYF	TGCGCCAGCAGCTTTGGACAGACCACAGATACGCAGTATTTT
NA	TRBD1	TRBV5-1	TRBJ1-5	CASSLGDRDNQPQHF	TGCGCCAGCAGCTTAGGGGACAGGGACAATCAGCCCCAGCATTTT
NA	NA	TRBV18	TRBJ2-5	CASSPRIRVGETQYF	TGTGCCAGCTCACCACGTATCAGGGTAGGAGAGACCCAGTACTTC
NA	NA	TRBV6-1	TRBJ2-3	CASSVLQSTDTQYF	TGTGCCAGCAGTGTATTACAGAGCACAGATACGCAGTATTTT
NA	TRBD2	TRBV29-1	TRBJ2-5	CSAGKGGETQYF	TGCAGCGCTGGTAAGGGAGGGGAGACCCAGTACTTC
NA	NA	TRBV28	TRBJ1-3	CASSSPPNTIYF	TGTGCCAGCAGTTCTCCGCCTAACACCATATATTTT
once	TRBD1	TRBV28	TRBJ1-2	CASRTGTGGSRGYTF	TGTGCCAGCCGGACCGGGACAGGGGGTTCTCGGGGCTACACCTTC
NA	NA	TRBV18	TRBJ1-5	CASSPTLGRGNQPQHF	TGTGCCAGCTCACCAACGTTGGGTCGGGGCAATCAGCCCCAGCATTTT
NA	TRBD2	TRBV5-1	TRBJ2-5	CASSLDRLAGFETQYF	TGCGCCAGCAGCTTGGATCGACTAGCGGGATTTGAGACCCAGTACTTC
NA	NA	TRBV6-6	TRBJ1-6	CASSLEGSNNSPLHF	TGTGCCAGCAGTTTAGAGGGCTCTAATAATTCACCCCTCCACTTT
NA	NA	TRBV18	TRBJ2-3	CASSLGGSDTQYF	TGTGCCAGCTCGCTGGGGGGATCCGATACGCAGTATTTT
NA	TRBD1	TRBV5-5	TRBJ1-4	CASSGAGTAAEKLFF	TGTGCCAGCAGTGGTGCCGGGACAGCGGCTGAAAAACTGTTTTTT
NA	TRBD1	TRBV7-9	TRBJ1-4	CASRSTGQGEKLFF	TGTGCCAGCAGGTCAACGGGACAGGGTGAAAAACTGTTTTTT
once	NA	TRBV18	TRBJ2-7	CASSPIGQNYEQYF	TGTGCCAGCTCACCAATAGGACAGAACTACGAGCAGTACTTC
NA	NA	TRBV21-1	TRBJ1-2	CASSVYTRNYGYTF	TGTGCCAGCAGCGTATACACAAGGAACTATGGCTACACCTTC
NA	NA	TRBV12-1	TRBJ2-7	CASSAGLAGEDEQYF	TGTGCCAGCAGCGCCGGACTAGCGGGAGAGGACGAGCAGTACTTC
NA	NA	TRBV27	TRBJ1-5	CASSFSIPGQTVHQPQHF	TGTGCCAGCAGTTTCTCTATTCCGGGACAAACAGTTCATCAGCCCCAGCATTTT
once	TRBD2	TRBV6-5	TRBJ2-7	CASSLQTSGSSYEQYF	TGTGCCAGCAGTTTGCAGACTAGCGGGAGTTCCTACGAGCAGTACTTC
NA	NA	TRBV6-5	TRBJ2-7	CASSWGAANSYEQYF	TGTGCCAGCAGTTGGGGGGCAGCGAATTCCTACGAGCAGTACTTC
NA	TRBD1	TRBV6-4	TRBJ2-2	CASSDRQGNGELFF	TGTGCCAGCAGTGACCGACAGGGCAACGGGGAGCTGTTTTTT
NA	TRBD1	TRBV5-6	TRBJ1-1	CASSFALGTGNTEAFF	TGTGCCAGCAGCTTTGCCCTAGGGACAGGGAACACTGAAGCTTTCTTT
NA	NA	TRBV5-4	TRBJ1-1	CASKGMNTEAFF	TGTGCCAGCAAAGGTATGAACACTGAAGCTTTCTTT
NA	TRBD2	TRBV19	TRBJ2-7	CASSLAGGGSEQYF	TGTGCCAGTAGTTTAGCGGGAGGAGGGAGCGAGCAGTACTTC
NA	NA	TRBV28	TRBJ2-1	CASSPQGINEQFF	TGTGCCAGCAGTCCCCAGGGAATCAATGAGCAGTTCTTC
NA	NA	TRBV2	TRBJ1-1	CASSVRGAEVATEAFF	TGTGCCAGCAGTGTCCGGGGCGCGGAAGTCGCCACTGAAGCTTTCTTT
NA	NA	TRBV18	TRBJ1-3	CASSGTDGAGNTIYF	TGTGCCAGCTCAGGGACGGACGGCGCTGGAAACACCATATATTTT
few	NA	TRBV5-1	TRBJ1-1	CASSLRGGGTEAFF	TGCGCCAGCAGCTTGCGCGGGGGCGGCACTGAAGCTTTCTTT
NA	NA	TRBV18	TRBJ2-7	CASSPRAAGSLEQYF	TGTGCCAGCTCACCCAGGGCGGCGGGATCCCTCGAGCAGTACTTC
NA	NA	TRBV11-3	TRBJ2-3	CASSPWLGTGTDTQYF	TGTGCCAGCAGCCCCTGGTTAGGCACCGGCACAGATACGCAGTATTTT
NA	TRBD2	TRBV18	TRBJ2-7	CASSPFGTSGARTYEQYF	TGTGCCAGCTCACCATTCGGGACTAGCGGGGCACGCACCTACGAGCAGTACTTC
NA	NA	TRBV4-3	TRBJ1-2	CASSQGIGNFYGYTF	TGCGCCAGCAGCCAAGGGATCGGCAACTTCTATGGCTACACCTTC
NA	TRBD2	TRBV5-1	TRBJ2-3	CASSLLASGGYTDTQYF	TGCGCCAGCAGCCTCCTGGCTAGCGGGGGGTACACAGATACGCAGTATTTT
NA	NA	TRBV27	TRBJ2-1	CASSQYNEQFF	TGTGCCAGCAGCCAGTACAATGAGCAGTTCTTC
NA	NA	TRBV19	TRBJ2-5	CASSIGQETQYF	TGTGCCAGTAGTATCGGACAAGAGACCCAGTACTTC
NA	TRBD2	TRBV7-7	TRBJ2-7	CASSLGSGSSYEQYF	TGTGCCAGCAGCTTAGGTAGCGGGAGCTCCTACGAGCAGTACTTC
NA	TRBD2	TRBV29-1	TRBJ2-5	CSVEVPSGSRMTPETQYF	TGCAGCGTTGAAGTCCCCAGCGGGAGCCGTATGACCCCAGAGACCCAGTACTTC
few	NA	TRBV18	TRBJ1-1	CASSPPGLGTEAFF	TGTGCCAGCTCACCACCGGGGTTGGGCACTGAAGCTTTCTTT
NA	TRBD2	TRBV5-4	TRBJ2-1	CASSSPSGGGGATYNEQFF	TGTGCCAGCAGCTCCCCCTCGGGGGGCGGGGGGGCAACCTACAATGAGCAGTTCTTC
NA	TRBD2	TRBV5-1	TRBJ2-7	CASSLGGGSGVSYEQYF	TGCGCCAGCAGCTTGGGGGGAGGGAGCGGAGTATCCTACGAGCAGTACTTC
NA	NA	TRBV14	TRBJ2-1	CASSQASSYNEQFF	TGTGCCAGCAGCCAAGCTAGCTCCTACAATGAGCAGTTCTTC
NA	NA	TRBV15	TRBJ2-1	CATSREGPPIRNEQFF	TGTGCCACCAGCAGAGAAGGACCTCCTATTAGGAATGAGCAGTTCTTC
NA	NA	TRBV5-1	TRBJ2-5	CASSLDVRQETQYF	TGCGCCAGCAGCTTGGACGTTCGACAAGAGACCCAGTACTTC
NA	TRBD1	TRBV27	TRBJ2-7	CASKGGQPGVREQYF	TGTGCCAGCAAAGGGGGCCAACCTGGGGTCCGCGAGCAGTACTTC
NA	NA	TRBV6-1	TRBJ1-3	CASSEFGGFDGGNTIYF	TGTGCCAGCAGTGAATTCGGGGGTTTTGATGGTGGAAACACCATATATTTT
NA	NA	TRBV18	TRBJ1-3	CASSSVITLRGNTIYF	TGTGCCAGCTCAAGCGTGATAACTTTACGGGGAAACACCATATATTTT
NA	TRBD1	TRBV11-3	TRBJ2-7	CASSLPSPGQGYEQYF	TGTGCCAGCAGTCTCCCGTCCCCGGGACAGGGCTACGAGCAGTACTTC